The entry that follows covers one TCR beta chain sequence. Its antigen is undetermined. This entry comes from a study of T-cell memory formation after mild COVID-19. Overall study findings and caveats: Later expanders leaned CD4+, whereas clones that contracted between day 15 and 85 were balanced CD4/CD8. Day 37-peaking second-wave clones had unconfirmed SARS-CoV-2 specificity. Shrinking CD4+ clones were chiefly CM and EM; CD8+ ones were chiefly EMRA.

The V gene lost 3 bases and the J gene lost 0 bases, with 12 bases spanning the gap. Germline V gene lookup returns CDR1 KGHSH and CDR2 LQKENI. The CDR3 extends over 16 amino acids. TCRdb itself ran the 5' RACE reads through MiXCR, one entry per CDR3 protein. The sample contains 430,000 or so distinct CDR3 sequences, approximately 23% of which appear only once. This receptor was identified in an adult woman who had mild COVID-19 (a few samples of this study predate the infection). Cell type and time point are not known. Source material: PBMCs or a T cell subset sorted from them (not recorded which). This rearrangement joins TRBV18 to TRBJ1-3; D is uncertain. The CDR3 is CASSPGQRVSGNTIYF. DNA of the CDR3: TGTGCCAGCTCACCGGGTCAACGGGTCTCTGGAAACACCATATATTTT.